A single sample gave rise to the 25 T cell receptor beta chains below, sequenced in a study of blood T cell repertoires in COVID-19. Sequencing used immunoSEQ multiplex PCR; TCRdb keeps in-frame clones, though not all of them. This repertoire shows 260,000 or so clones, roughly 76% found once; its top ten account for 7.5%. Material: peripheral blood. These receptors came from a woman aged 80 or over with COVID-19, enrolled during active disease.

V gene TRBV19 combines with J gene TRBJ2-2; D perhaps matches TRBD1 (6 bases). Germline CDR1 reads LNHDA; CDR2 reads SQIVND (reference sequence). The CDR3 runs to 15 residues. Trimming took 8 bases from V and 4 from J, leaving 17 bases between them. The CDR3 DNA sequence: TGTGCCAGTCGCCAGGGGTTGTGGGGCACCGGGGAGCTGTTTTTT. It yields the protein CASRQGLWGTGELFF.

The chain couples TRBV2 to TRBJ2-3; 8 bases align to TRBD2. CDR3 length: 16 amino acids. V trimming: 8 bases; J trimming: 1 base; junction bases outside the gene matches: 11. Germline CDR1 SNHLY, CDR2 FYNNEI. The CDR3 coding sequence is TGTGCCAGCCACCTAACGGGGGGACTAGGCACAGATACGCAGTATTTT. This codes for CASHLTGGLGTDTQYF.

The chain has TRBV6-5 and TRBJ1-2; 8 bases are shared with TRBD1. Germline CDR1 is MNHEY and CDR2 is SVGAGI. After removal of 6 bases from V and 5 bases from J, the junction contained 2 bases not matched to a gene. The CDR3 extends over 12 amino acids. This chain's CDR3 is CASRDRVYGYTF. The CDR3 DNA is TGTGCCAGCAGGGACAGGGTATATGGCTACACCTTC.

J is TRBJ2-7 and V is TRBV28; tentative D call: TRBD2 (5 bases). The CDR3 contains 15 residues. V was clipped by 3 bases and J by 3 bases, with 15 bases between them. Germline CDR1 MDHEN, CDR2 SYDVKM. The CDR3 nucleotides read TGTGCCAGCAGTTTGTCCTCGAGGGCCCGCTACGAGCAGTACTTC. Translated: CASSLSSRARYEQYF. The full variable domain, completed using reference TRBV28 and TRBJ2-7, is DVKVTQSSRYLVKRTGEKVFLECVQDMDHENMFWYRQDPGLGLRLIYFSYDVKMKEKGDIPEGYSVSREKKERFSLILESASTNQTSMYLCASSLSSRARYEQYFGPGTRLTVT.

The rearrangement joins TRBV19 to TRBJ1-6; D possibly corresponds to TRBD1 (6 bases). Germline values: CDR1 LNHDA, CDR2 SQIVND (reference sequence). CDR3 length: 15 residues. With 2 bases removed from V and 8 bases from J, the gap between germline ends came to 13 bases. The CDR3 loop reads CASSISGTNYSPLHF. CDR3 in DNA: TGTGCCAGTAGTATATCCGGGACAAATTATTCACCCCTCCACTTT.

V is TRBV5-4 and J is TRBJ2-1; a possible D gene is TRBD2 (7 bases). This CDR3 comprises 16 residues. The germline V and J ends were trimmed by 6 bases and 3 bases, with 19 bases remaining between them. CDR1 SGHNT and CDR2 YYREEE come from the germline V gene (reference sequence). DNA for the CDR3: TGTGCCAGCACCACAAAAGGGGGGGCCGGCTACAATGAGCAGTTCTTC. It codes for CASTTKGGAGYNEQFF.

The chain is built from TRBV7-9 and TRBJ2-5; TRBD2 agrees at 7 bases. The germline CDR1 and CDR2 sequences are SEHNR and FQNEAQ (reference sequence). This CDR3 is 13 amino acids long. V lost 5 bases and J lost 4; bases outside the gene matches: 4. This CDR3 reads CASSASGGETQYF. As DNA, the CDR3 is TGTGCCAGCAGCGCTAGCGGTGGAGAGACCCAGTACTTC.

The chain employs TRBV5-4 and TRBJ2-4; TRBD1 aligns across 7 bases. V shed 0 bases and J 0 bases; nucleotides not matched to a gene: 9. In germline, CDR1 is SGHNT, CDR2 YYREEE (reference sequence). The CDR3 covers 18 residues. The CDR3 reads CASSLEPGGPLAKNIQYF. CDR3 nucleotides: TGTGCCAGCAGCTTGGAGCCAGGGGGTCCACTAGCCAAAAACATTCAGTACTTC.

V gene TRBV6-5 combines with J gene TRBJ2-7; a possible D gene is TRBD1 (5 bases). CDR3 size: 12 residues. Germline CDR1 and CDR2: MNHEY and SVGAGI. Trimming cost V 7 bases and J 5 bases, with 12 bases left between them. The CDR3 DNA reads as TGTGCCAGCAAGGGAAGGGGCAACGAGCAGTACTTC. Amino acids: CASKGRGNEQYF.

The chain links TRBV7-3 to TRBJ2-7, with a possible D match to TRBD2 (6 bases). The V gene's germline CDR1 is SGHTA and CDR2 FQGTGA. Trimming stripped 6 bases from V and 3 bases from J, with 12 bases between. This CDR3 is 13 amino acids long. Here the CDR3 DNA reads TGTGCCAGCAGTCGGGGGAGGCACTACGAGCAGTACTTC. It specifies CASSRGRHYEQYF. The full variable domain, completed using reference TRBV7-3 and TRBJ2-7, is GAGVSQTPSNKVTEKGKYVELRCDPISGHTALYWYRQSLGQGPEFLIYFQGTGAADDSGLPNDRFFAVRPEGSVSTLKIQRTERGDSAVYLCASSRGRHYEQYFGPGTRLTVT.

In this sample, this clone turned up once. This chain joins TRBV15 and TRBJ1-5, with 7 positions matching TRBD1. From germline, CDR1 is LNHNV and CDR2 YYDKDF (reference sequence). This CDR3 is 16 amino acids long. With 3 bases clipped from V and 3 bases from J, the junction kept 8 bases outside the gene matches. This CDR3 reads CATSRELQGYNQPQHF. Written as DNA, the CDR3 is TGTGCCACCAGCAGGGAATTACAGGGGTACAATCAGCCCCAGCATTTT.

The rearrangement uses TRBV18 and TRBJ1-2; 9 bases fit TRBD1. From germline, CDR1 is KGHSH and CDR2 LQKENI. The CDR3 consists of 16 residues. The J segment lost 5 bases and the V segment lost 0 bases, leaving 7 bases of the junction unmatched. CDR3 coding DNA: TGTGCCAGCTCACCACCGGGACAGGGTAGCGGGTATGGCTACACCTTC. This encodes CASSPPGQGSGYGYTF.

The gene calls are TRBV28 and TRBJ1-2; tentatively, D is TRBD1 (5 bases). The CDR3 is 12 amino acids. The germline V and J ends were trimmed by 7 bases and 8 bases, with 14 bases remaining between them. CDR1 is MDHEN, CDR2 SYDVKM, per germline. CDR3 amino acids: CASTSGGWGYTF. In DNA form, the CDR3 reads TGTGCCAGCACCTCCGGGGGGTGGGGCTACACCTTC.

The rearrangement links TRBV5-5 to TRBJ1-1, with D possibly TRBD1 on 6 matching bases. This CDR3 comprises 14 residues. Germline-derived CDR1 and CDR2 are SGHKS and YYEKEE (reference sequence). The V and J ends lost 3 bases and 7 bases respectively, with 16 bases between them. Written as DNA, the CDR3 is TGTGCCAGCAGCTCCTTCTGGGGGCTGGGTGAAGCTTTCTTT. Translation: CASSSFWGLGEAFF.

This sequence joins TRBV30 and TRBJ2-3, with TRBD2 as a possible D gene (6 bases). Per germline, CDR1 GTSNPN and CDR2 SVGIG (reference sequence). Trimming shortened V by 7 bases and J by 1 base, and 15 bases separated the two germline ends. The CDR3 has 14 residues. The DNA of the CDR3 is TGTGCCTCCTCCGGAGGCGGGGGCACAGATACGCAGTATTTT. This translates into CASSGGGGTDTQYF.

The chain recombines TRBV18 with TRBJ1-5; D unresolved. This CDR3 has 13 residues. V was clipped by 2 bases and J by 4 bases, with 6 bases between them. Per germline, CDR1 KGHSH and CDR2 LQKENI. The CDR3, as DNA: TGTGCCAGCTCACCAGGAGTGAATCAGCCCCAGCATTTT. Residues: CASSPGVNQPQHF.

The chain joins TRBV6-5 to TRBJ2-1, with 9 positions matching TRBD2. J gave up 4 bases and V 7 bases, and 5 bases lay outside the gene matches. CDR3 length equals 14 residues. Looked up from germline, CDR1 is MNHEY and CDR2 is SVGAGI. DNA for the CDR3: TGTGCCAGCAAAAGGACTAGCGTTTACAATGAGCAGTTCTTC. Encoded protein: CASKRTSVYNEQFF.

The CDR3 loop is CASSYSRDKVEQFF. The CDR3 nucleotides are TGTGCCAGCAGTTACTCTCGGGACAAGGTGGAGCAGTTCTTC. V usage is TRBV6-6 and J usage is TRBJ2-1; weak D call: TRBD1 (6 bases). Trimming removed 0 bases from V and 10 bases from J, with 13 bases in between. The CDR3 extends over 14 amino acids. Germline V gene data show CDR1 as MNHNY and CDR2 as SVGAGI (reference sequence).

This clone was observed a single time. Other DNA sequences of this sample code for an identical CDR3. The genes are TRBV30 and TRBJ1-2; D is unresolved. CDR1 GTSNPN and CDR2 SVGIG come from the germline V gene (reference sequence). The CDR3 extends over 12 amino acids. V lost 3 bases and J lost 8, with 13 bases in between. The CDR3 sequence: CAWSPGLLGYTF. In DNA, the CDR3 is TGTGCCTGGAGCCCCGGACTATTAGGCTACACCTTC.

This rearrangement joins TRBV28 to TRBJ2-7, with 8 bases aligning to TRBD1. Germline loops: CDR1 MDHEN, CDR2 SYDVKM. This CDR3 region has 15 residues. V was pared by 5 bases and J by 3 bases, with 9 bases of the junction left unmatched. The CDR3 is CASSGTGLGVYEQYF. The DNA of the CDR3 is TGTGCCAGCAGTGGGACAGGCCTGGGGGTCTACGAGCAGTACTTC.

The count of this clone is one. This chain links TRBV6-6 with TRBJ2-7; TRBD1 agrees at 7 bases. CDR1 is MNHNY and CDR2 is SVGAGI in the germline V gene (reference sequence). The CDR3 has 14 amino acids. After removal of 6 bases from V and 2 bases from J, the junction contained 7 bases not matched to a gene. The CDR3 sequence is CASSPGTVTYEQYF. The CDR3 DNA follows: TGTGCCAGCAGCCCTGGGACAGTCACCTACGAGCAGTACTTC.

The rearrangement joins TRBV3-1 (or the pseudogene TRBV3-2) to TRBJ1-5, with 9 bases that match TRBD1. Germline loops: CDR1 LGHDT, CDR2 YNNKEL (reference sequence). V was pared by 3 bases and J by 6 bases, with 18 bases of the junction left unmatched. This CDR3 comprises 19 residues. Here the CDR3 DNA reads TGTGCCAGCAGCCATTCTTCACCCACCGGGACAGGGACGGGTCAGCCCCAGCATTTT. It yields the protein CASSHSSPTGTGTGQPQHF.

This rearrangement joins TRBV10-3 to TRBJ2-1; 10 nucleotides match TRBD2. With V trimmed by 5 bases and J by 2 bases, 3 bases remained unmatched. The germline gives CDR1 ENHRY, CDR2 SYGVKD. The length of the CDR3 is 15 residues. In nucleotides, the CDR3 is TGTGCCATCAGTTCCGGGACTAGCGCCTACAATGAGCAGTTCTTC. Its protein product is CAISSGTSAYNEQFF.

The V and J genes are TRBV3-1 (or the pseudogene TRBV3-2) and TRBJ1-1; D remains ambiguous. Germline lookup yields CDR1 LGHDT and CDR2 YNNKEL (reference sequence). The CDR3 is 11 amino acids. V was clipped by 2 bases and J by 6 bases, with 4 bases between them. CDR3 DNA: TGTGCCAGCAGCCAATGGCCTGAAGCTTTCTTT. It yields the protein CASSQWPEAFF.

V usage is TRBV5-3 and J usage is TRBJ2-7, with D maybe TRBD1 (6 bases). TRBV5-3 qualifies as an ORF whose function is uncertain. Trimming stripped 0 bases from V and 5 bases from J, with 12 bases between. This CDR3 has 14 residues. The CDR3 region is CARSLDRDGNEQYF. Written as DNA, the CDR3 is TGTGCCAGAAGCTTGGACAGGGATGGTAACGAGCAGTACTTC.